This T cell receptor beta chain was sequenced for a study of T cells after yellow fever vaccination. This clonotype occurred a few times. From the 5' RACE reads, TCRdb called clonotypes with MiXCR, one entry per CDR3 protein. In the table there are some 400,000 distinct CDR3 sequences, approximately 6% of which are singletons. The sequence came from a man aged 30 to 45 who received the YFV17D yellow fever vaccine. Sequenced material: PBMCs, taken 5 days after the yellow fever booster vaccination.

The DNA of the CDR3 is TGTGCCAGCAGCTTAGTGACATTTGGCTACACCTTC. Protein sequence: CASSLVTFGYTF. The chain combines TRBV11-2 with TRBJ1-2; D is ambiguous. Deletions cut 1 base from V and 7 bases from J, with 7 bases between. CDR3 length equals 12 residues. Germline loops: CDR1 SGHAT, CDR2 FQNNGV.